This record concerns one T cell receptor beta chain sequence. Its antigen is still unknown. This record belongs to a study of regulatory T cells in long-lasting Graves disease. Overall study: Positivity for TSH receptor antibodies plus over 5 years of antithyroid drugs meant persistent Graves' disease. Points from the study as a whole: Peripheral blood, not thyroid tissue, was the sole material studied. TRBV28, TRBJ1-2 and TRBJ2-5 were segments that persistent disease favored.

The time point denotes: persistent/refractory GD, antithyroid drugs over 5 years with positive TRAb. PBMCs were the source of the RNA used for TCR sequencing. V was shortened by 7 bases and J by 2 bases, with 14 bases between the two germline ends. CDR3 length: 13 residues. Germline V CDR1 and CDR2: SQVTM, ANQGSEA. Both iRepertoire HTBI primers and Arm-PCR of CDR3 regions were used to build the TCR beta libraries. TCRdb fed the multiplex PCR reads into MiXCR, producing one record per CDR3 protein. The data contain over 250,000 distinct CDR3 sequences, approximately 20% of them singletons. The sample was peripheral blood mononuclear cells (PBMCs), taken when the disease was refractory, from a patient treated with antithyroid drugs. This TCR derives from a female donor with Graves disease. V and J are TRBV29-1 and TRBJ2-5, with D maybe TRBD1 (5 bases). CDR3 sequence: CSGALQVQETQYF. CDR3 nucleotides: TGCAGCGGTGCCTTACAGGTGCAAGAGACCCAGTACTTC. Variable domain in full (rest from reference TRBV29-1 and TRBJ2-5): SAVISQKPSRDICQRGTSLTIQCQVDSQVTMMFWYRQQPGQSLTLIATANQGSEATYESGFVIDKFPISRPNLTFSTLTVSNMSPEDSSIYLCSGALQVQETQYFGPGTRLLVL.